This T cell receptor beta chain was recovered during a study of blood T cell repertoires in COVID-19. Across the whole study: Specimens from acute and convalescent COVID-19 originated in the United States, Italy and Spain. Nucleic acid was either cDNA or gDNA, and it came from T cells, B-cell-depleted T cells, or PBMCs.

Measured with immunoSEQ multiplex PCR; TCRdb has only the in-frame clones, and not every one. The sample contains 90,000 to 150,000 clones, over 60% of which appear only once. The CDR3 covers 17 residues. Germline loops: CDR1 LGHDT, CDR2 YNNKEL (reference sequence). Unmatched junction bases numbered 9, after V lost 4 bases and J lost 3 bases. The clonotype was recovered from an elderly woman with acute or convalescent COVID-19. The specimen sequenced was peripheral blood. J is TRBJ2-7 and V is TRBV3-1 (or the pseudogene TRBV3-2); 13 bases align to TRBD2. The CDR3 spells CASSPGTSGIKSYEQYF. Written as DNA, the CDR3 is TGTGCCAGCAGCCCGGGGACTAGCGGGATCAAAAGCTACGAGCAGTACTTC.